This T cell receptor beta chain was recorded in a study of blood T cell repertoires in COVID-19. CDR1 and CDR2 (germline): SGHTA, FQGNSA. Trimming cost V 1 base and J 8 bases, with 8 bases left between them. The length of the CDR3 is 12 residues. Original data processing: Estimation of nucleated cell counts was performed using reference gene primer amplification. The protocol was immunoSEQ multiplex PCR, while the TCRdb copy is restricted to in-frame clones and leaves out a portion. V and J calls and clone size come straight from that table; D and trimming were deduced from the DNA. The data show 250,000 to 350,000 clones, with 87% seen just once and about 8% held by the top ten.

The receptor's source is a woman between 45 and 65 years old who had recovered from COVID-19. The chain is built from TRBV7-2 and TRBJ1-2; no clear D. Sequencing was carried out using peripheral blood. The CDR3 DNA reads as TGTGCCAGCAGCTTAGGTCGGTTAGGCTACACCTTC. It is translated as CASSLGRLGYTF.